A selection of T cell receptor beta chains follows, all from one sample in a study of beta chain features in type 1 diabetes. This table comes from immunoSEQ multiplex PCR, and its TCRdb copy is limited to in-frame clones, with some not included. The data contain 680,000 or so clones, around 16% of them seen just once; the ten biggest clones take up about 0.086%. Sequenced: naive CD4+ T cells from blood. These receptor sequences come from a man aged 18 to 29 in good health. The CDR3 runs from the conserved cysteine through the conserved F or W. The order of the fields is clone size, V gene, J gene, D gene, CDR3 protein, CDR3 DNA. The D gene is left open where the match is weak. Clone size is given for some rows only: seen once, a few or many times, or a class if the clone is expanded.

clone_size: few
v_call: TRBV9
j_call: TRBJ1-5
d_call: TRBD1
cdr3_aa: CASSAGTGSRPQHF
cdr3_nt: TGTGCCAGCAGCGCAGGGACAGGGTCTCGGCCCCAGCATTTT

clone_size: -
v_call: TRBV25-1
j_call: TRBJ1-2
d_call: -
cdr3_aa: CASSESGVHGYTF
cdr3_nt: TGTGCCAGCAGTGAATCAGGGGTGCATGGCTACACCTTC

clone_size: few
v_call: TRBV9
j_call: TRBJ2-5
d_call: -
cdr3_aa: CASSVGGWDTGGRETQYF
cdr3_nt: TGTGCCAGCAGCGTAGGTGGATGGGACACCGGAGGTCGAGAGACCCAGTACTTC

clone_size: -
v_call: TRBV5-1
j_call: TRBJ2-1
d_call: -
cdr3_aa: CASSLVAGNEQFF
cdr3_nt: TGCGCCAGCAGCTTGGTAGCAGGGAATGAGCAGTTCTTC

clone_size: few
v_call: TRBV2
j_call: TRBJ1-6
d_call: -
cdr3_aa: CASCLTNSPLHF
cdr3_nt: TGTGCCAGCTGCCTAACAAATTCACCCCTCCACTTT

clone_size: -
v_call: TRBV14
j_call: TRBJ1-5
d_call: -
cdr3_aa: CASSLQTGPLDSNQPQHF
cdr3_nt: TGTGCCAGCAGCCTACAAACGGGCCCCTTGGATAGCAATCAGCCCCAGCATTTT

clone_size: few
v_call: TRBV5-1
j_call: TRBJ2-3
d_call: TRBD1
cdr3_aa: CASKSGTGFNTQYF
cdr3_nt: TGCGCCAGCAAATCCGGGACAGGGTTCAATACGCAGTATTTT

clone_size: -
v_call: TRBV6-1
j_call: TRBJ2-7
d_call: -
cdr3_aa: CASKATYYEQYF
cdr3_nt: TGTGCCAGCAAGGCTACCTACTACGAGCAGTACTTC

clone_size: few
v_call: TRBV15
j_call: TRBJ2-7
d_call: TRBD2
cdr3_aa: CATSSTSGGYEQYF
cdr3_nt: TGTGCCACCAGCAGCACCTCGGGGGGTTACGAGCAGTACTTC

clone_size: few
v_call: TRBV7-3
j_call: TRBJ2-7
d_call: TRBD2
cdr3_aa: CASSLTTSASYEQYF
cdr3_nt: TGTGCCAGCAGCCTTACTACTAGCGCTTCCTACGAGCAGTACTTC

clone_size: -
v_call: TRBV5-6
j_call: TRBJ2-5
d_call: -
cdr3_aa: CASSLIQTYQETQYF
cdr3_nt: TGTGCCAGCAGCTTAATTCAGACGTACCAAGAGACCCAGTACTTC

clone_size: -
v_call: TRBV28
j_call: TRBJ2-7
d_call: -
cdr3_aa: CASSSPSEQYF
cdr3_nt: TGTGCCAGCAGTTCCCCGAGCGAGCAGTACTTC